Below, 5 T cell receptor beta chains from the same sample are listed, as sequenced in a study of read filtering for tumor transcriptome and immune sequencing. Molecular barcoded adaptors covering alpha/delta and beta/gamma chains were used on roughly 400 ng RNA. Each CDR3 protein is one row after TCRdb ran MiXCR on the reads. Of roughly 41,000 distinct CDR3 sequences listed, roughly 15% are singletons. Sequences were obtained from a population of CD138-negative cells sorted from bone marrow. The origin of the receptors is a donor aged 40 or older with multiple myeloma.

This clonotype was recorded at least ten times. This chain connects TRBV30 to TRBJ2-7; 8 bases line up with TRBD1. The CDR3 has 17 amino acids. Germline loops: CDR1 GTSNPN, CDR2 SVGIG (reference sequence). Trimming cost V 1 base and J 1 base; bases outside gene matches: 12. The CDR3 bases are TGTGCCTGGAGTGACCTGTATTTAGGACAGGGATCCTACGAGCAGTACTTC. Residues: CAWSDLYLGQGSYEQYF.

A note on this clonotype: An end of the junction does not agree with germline; a read error may underlie this. The chain joins TRBV20-1 to TRBJ2-3, with D possibly matching TRBD1 (6 bases). The germline CDR1 and CDR2 sequences are DFQATT and SNEGSKA (reference sequence). This CDR3 has 16 amino acids. The CDR3: CSARDYTGPQEDTLYF. CDR3 coding DNA: TGCAGTGCTAGAGATTACACAGGGCCGCAGGAAGATACGCTGTATTTT.

With respect to this clonotype: A much larger clone differs from this one at a single base, so this may be a read error. The rearrangement joins TRBV19 to TRBJ2-6; TRBD1 is a possible D gene (5 bases). The length of the CDR3 is 14 residues. Germline V lookup: CDR1 LNHDA, CDR2 SQIVND (reference sequence). The ends were cut back, 10 bases at V and 0 bases at J, with 10 bases in the middle. CDR3 nucleotides: TGTGCCATTAGACAGAGCTCTGGGGCCAACGTCCTGACTTTC. The encoded protein is CAIRQSSGANVLTF.

This clonotype was found many times. This chain connects TRBV7-9 to TRBJ1-5; D is uncertain. Germline V CDR1 and CDR2: SEHNR, FQNEAQ (reference sequence). CDR3 length equals 14 residues. Trimming shortened V by 4 bases and J by 1 base, and 8 bases separated the two germline ends. CDR3 DNA: TGTGCCAGCAGCTCAGGCCTGAGCAATCAGCCCCAGCATTTT. It yields the protein CASSSGLSNQPQHF.

This clonotype came up many times. The chain uses TRBV29-1 and TRBJ2-3; 8 nucleotides agree with TRBD2. V shed 0 bases and J 5 bases; nucleotides not matched to a gene: 10. This CDR3 is 16 amino acids long. Germline V gives CDR1 SQVTM, CDR2 ANQGSEA. For the CDR3, the DNA is TGCAGCGTTGAAGATCGTAGAGCGGGAGCTGTAGATACGCAGTATTTT. Its protein is CSVEDRRAGAVDTQYF.